This note documents a single TCR delta chain sequence. This clone is termed medium-sized (0.01 to 0.1%). Its antigen has not been determined. Within one base of it there is no much larger clone, and no base qualities were kept. Other DNA sequences from this sample encode an identical CDR3 as well. The sample belongs to a study of gamma-delta T cells after stem cell transplantation (dated by TCRdb to between 2015 and 2016). The library was made by RT-PCR. Sequenced on an Illumina MiSeq. TCRdb recomputed clones from the public reads with CATT; identical DNA rows were then combined. Counted in this sample were about 2,300 delta-chain clones; 2% to 3% of them appeared once. The ten most abundant clones make up about 16% of the sample. The CDR3 has 22 amino acids, counting the end cysteine and phenylalanine. Only the CDR3 portion is preserved as DNA: 66 bases, with reading frame beginning at the first base. Per the germline V gene, GEAIGNYY is the CDR1 and EKD is the CDR2. V loses 3 bases, J loses 5 bases, and the germline ends lie 39 bases apart.

The source material was gamma-delta T cells. The rearranged chain carries TRDV2 and TRDJ1; the D segment might be TRDD2 or TRDD3, since each matches 6 bases. The receptor was derived from a human donor. It is not recorded whose cells these are; they may come from a transplant donor. The CDR3 protein sequence reads: CACDRLEAFQNVLGPKEDKLIF. The DNA sequence follows: TGTGCCTGTGACCGATTAGAGGCCTTCCAGAACGTACTGGGTCCCAAAGAGGATAAACTCATCTTT.